One sample yielded the 23 T cell receptor beta chains listed below, sequenced in a study of CD8 T cells in Susac syndrome. The RNA input was about 0.5 to 1 ug, and it was reverse transcribed with random hexamers. TCRdb re-called the immunoSEQ multiplex PCR reads through MiXCR, storing one row per CDR3 protein. The data contain some 76,000 distinct CDR3 sequences, roughly nine tenths of them singletons. Sequencing was performed on CD8+ T cells from PBMCs. The source is a human donor with multiple sclerosis.

The chain is built from TRBV28 and TRBJ1-1; maybe TRBD1 (6 bases). This CDR3 is 13 amino acids long. Trimming pared 8 bases from V and 1 base from J, leaving 11 bases between. The germline CDR1 and CDR2 sequences are MDHEN and SYDVKM. The CDR3 nucleotides read TGTGCCAGCCAATTGACAGGGAACACTGAAGCTTTCTTT. It specifies CASQLTGNTEAFF.

This clonotype has only a few counts. The CDR3 region is CASSDTGTGGNEQFF. In DNA form, the CDR3 reads TGTGCCAGCAGCGACACGGGGACAGGTGGTAATGAGCAGTTCTTC. The rearrangement joins TRBV3-1 to TRBJ2-1; 8 bases align to TRBD1. There are 15 residues in the CDR3. With 5 bases clipped from V and 7 bases from J, the junction kept 10 bases outside the gene matches. Germline V CDR1 and CDR2: LGHDT, YNNKEL (reference sequence).

The chain uses TRBV12-3 or TRBV12-4 and TRBJ2-5, with a weak D call TRBD2 (6 bases). The V and J ends lost 3 bases and 7 bases respectively, with 12 bases between them. This CDR3 is 13 amino acids long. CDR3 region: CASSFARAGTQYF. CDR3 in DNA: TGTGCCAGCAGTTTTGCTAGAGCGGGGACCCAGTACTTC.

The table lists this clonotype with a count of one. The chain uses TRBV20-1 and TRBJ2-1; 9 positions match TRBD2. The junction had 9 bases not matched to a gene; V was cut back by 6 bases and J by 6 bases. This CDR3 is built from 14 residues. Germline CDR1 is DFQATT and CDR2 is SNEGSKA (reference sequence). CDR3 amino acids: CSAKRGADSNEQFF. The CDR3 nucleotides are TGCAGTGCAAAGCGGGGGGCCGATTCCAATGAGCAGTTCTTC.

The chain couples TRBV30 to TRBJ1-2; unclear D gene. Looked up from germline, CDR1 is GTSNPN and CDR2 is SVGIG (reference sequence). The CDR3 runs 14 residues. The V gene lost 1 base and the J gene lost 4 bases, with 13 bases spanning the gap. CDR3 loop: CAWSASREGYGYTF. In DNA, the CDR3 is TGTGCCTGGAGTGCCTCCCGGGAGGGCTATGGCTACACCTTC.

The V and J genes are TRBV19 and TRBJ2-1, with D perhaps TRBD2 (6 bases). The CDR3 totals 17 residues. Trimming pared 3 bases from V and 0 bases from J, leaving 15 bases between. From germline, CDR1 is LNHDA and CDR2 SQIVND (reference sequence). In DNA form, the CDR3 reads TGTGCCAGTAGTATGGGAGGCTATTACAGCTCCTACAATGAGCAGTTCTTC. This encodes CASSMGGYYSSYNEQFF.

The chain carries TRBV10-1 and TRBJ2-1; no definite D call. Trimming removed 2 bases from V and 9 bases from J, with 8 bases in between. This CDR3 is built from 12 residues. CDR1 and CDR2 (germline): WNHNN, SYGVQD (reference sequence). The CDR3 sequence is CASSERNREQFF. Written as DNA, the CDR3 is TGCGCCAGCAGTGAGCGAAACCGTGAGCAGTTCTTC.

This clonotype was recorded once. The chain carries TRBV18 and TRBJ1-2; D possibly corresponds to TRBD1 (6 bases). V was pared by 5 bases and J by 4 bases, with 14 bases between. The CDR3 has 14 amino acids. The germline V gene encodes CDR1 KGHSH and CDR2 LQKENI. The CDR3 region is CASSSATDSYGYTF. The CDR3 DNA reads TGTGCCAGCTCATCCGCGACGGACAGCTATGGCTACACCTTC. Drawing the rest from reference TRBV18 and TRBJ1-2, the complete variable domain is NAGVMQNPRHLVRRRGQEARLRCSPMKGHSHVYWYRQLPEEGLKFMVYLQKENIIDESGMPKERFSAEFPKEGPSILRIQQVVRGDSAAYFCASSSATDSYGYTFGSGTRLTVV.

The genes are TRBV12-3 or TRBV12-4 and TRBJ2-7; D is uncertain. The CDR3 has 13 amino acids. The V end was cut by 2 bases, the J end by 3 bases, with 8 bases between. CDR3 in DNA: TGTGCCAGCAGTTTAAATCCCATCTACGAGCAGTACTTC. Protein sequence: CASSLNPIYEQYF.

The chain links TRBV28 to TRBJ2-5; TRBD2 agrees at 9 bases. Trimming removed 5 bases from V and 5 bases from J; junction bases left unmatched: 6. Germline V lookup: CDR1 MDHEN, CDR2 SYDVKM. The CDR3 totals 14 residues. The CDR3 sequence is CASSPTAGGETQYF. Here the CDR3 DNA reads TGTGCCAGCAGTCCCACAGCGGGGGGTGAGACCCAGTACTTC.

CDR3: CASSVPSLDGRTGELFF. The CDR3 DNA follows: TGTGCCAGCAGCGTACCGTCGTTGGACGGGAGAACCGGGGAGCTGTTTTTT. This chain links TRBV9 with TRBJ2-2; TRBD2 is a possible D gene (6 bases). This CDR3 spans 17 amino acids. Trimming took off 1 base at V and 5 bases at J, with 18 bases between the two ends. Germline assignment: CDR1 SGDLS and CDR2 YYNGEE.

The genes are TRBV5-1 and TRBJ2-1; 8 bases map to TRBD2. V lost 1 base, J lost 0 bases, and 3 bases stayed unmatched. There are 16 residues in the CDR3. The V gene's germline CDR1 is SGHRS and CDR2 YFSETQ. The CDR3 reads CASSLRGGASYNEQFF. The CDR3, as DNA: TGCGCCAGCAGCTTGCGGGGGGGGGCCTCCTACAATGAGCAGTTCTTC.

The CDR3 sequence: CASSLAAATSGGTDTQYF. The CDR3 nucleotides read TGTGCCAGCAGCTTAGCCGCGGCTACTAGCGGGGGCACAGATACGCAGTATTTT. The chain uses TRBV7-6 and TRBJ2-3; 10 bases map to TRBD2. This CDR3 has 18 residues. In germline, CDR1 is SGHVS, CDR2 FNYEAQ. V trimming: 0 bases; J trimming: 1 base; junction bases outside the gene matches: 7.

This sequence joins TRBV7-8 and TRBJ2-2; a weak D match, TRBD2 (6 bases). This CDR3 comprises 13 residues. From germline, CDR1 is SGHVS and CDR2 FQNEAQ. V was shortened by 5 bases and J by 5 bases, with 9 bases between the two germline ends. DNA for the CDR3: TGTGCCAGCAGCCGGCGGGAAACCGGGGAGCTGTTTTTT. Protein sequence: CASSRRETGELFF.

The chain joins TRBV3-1 to TRBJ2-7, with D perhaps TRBD2 (6 bases). The CDR3 totals 14 residues. The V gene's germline CDR1 is LGHDT and CDR2 YNNKEL (reference sequence). The V gene lost 1 base and the J gene lost 4 bases, with 11 bases spanning the gap. CDR3 sequence reads: CASSQGREAYEQYF. The CDR3 coding sequence is TGTGCCAGCAGCCAAGGAAGGGAGGCGTACGAGCAGTACTTC.

The chain carries TRBV7-8 and TRBJ2-5; D possibly corresponds to TRBD2 (5 bases). The V gene lost 5 bases and the J gene lost 1 base, with 14 bases spanning the gap. The CDR3 runs to 15 residues. Germline CDR1 SGHVS, CDR2 FQNEAQ. The CDR3 DNA is TGTGCCAGCAGCCCCCGGCTAGCCACCCAAGAGACCCAGTACTTC. Its translation is CASSPRLATQETQYF. The full variable domain, with the rest looked up from reference TRBV7-8 and TRBJ2-5, is GAGVSQSPRYKVAKRGQDVALRCDPISGHVSLFWYQQALGQGPEFLTYFQNEAQLDKSGLPSDRFFAERPEGSVSTLKIQRTQQEDSAVYLCASSPRLATQETQYFGPGTRLLVL.

The rearrangement uses TRBV28 and TRBJ1-2; tentatively, D is TRBD1 (6 bases). The CDR3 extends over 14 amino acids. Germline V lookup: CDR1 MDHEN, CDR2 SYDVKM. The germline V and J ends were trimmed by 4 bases and 4 bases, with 13 bases remaining between them. The CDR3 reads CASSWPTGSYGYTF. The CDR3 bases are TGTGCCAGCAGTTGGCCGACAGGAAGCTATGGCTACACCTTC.

In this sample, this clonotype turned up once. The chain carries TRBV5-1 and TRBJ2-7; 7 bases fit TRBD2. The germline V gene encodes CDR1 SGHRS and CDR2 YFSETQ. The CDR3 runs to 15 residues. With 0 bases clipped from V and 2 bases from J, the junction kept 5 bases outside the gene matches. For the CDR3, the DNA is TGCGCCAGCAGCTTGGGGGCGGGAGATCCCTACGAGCAGTACTTC. Its translation is CASSLGAGDPYEQYF.

This chain uses TRBV6-1 with TRBJ2-7, with D tentatively TRBD1 (6 bases). Per germline, CDR1 MNHNS and CDR2 SASEGT. V lost 6 bases, J lost 0 bases, and 18 bases lay in between. The CDR3 has 16 amino acids. Written as DNA, the CDR3 is TGTGCCAGCAGGAACGGACAGTCCCCGAGCTCCTACGAGCAGTACTTC. Translating it yields CASRNGQSPSSYEQYF.

The sample holds one count of this clonotype. The rearrangement uses TRBV5-1 and TRBJ2-7; a weak D match, TRBD1 (6 bases). Germline V gives CDR1 SGHRS, CDR2 YFSETQ. The V and J ends lost 3 bases and 0 bases respectively, with 10 bases between them. The CDR3 extends over 14 amino acids. CDR3 in amino acids: CASSWDTFSYEQYF. CDR3 nucleotide sequence: TGCGCCAGCAGCTGGGACACGTTCTCCTACGAGCAGTACTTC.

The DNA for the CDR3 is TGCGCCAGCAGCTGGGAAACCGGGACTAGCGGGGCCCAAGCGGAGACCCAGTACTTC. This encodes CASSWETGTSGAQAETQYF. The rearrangement joins TRBV5-1 to TRBJ2-5, with 13 bases that match TRBD2. The CDR3 spans 19 residues. Germline V gives CDR1 SGHRS, CDR2 YFSETQ. V lost 3 bases and J lost 5; bases outside the gene matches: 16.

V usage is TRBV12-3 or TRBV12-4 and J usage is TRBJ1-5; D possibly corresponds to TRBD1 (6 bases). The CDR3 sequence is 14 residues long. The V end was cut by 10 bases, the J end by 1 base, with 14 bases between. In DNA, the CDR3 is TGTGCCACCCCATCGAGGGGGAGCAATCAGCCCCAGCATTTT. Residues: CATPSRGSNQPQHF.

This clonotype appeared once. The chain couples TRBV7-8 to TRBJ2-5; D not certain. Germline values: CDR1 SGHVS, CDR2 FQNEAQ. V gave up 3 bases and J gave up 1 base, with 12 bases separating them. The length of the CDR3 is 15 residues. CDR3: CASSFTTGTQETQYF. Here the CDR3 DNA reads TGTGCCAGCAGCTTTACGACGGGCACCCAAGAGACCCAGTACTTC. The full variable domain, completed using reference TRBV7-8 and TRBJ2-5, is GAGVSQSPRYKVAKRGQDVALRCDPISGHVSLFWYQQALGQGPEFLTYFQNEAQLDKSGLPSDRFFAERPEGSVSTLKIQRTQQEDSAVYLCASSFTTGTQETQYFGPGTRLLVL.